Presented here are 14 T cell receptor beta chains from one specimen sequenced in a study of CD8+ T cells in alopecia areata. Sequencing templates came from extracted RNA that was reverse transcribed into cDNA. The table came from immunoSEQ multiplex PCR; TCRdb's copy has only in-frame clones and leaves some out. The table has fewer than 150,000 clones, 45% to 60% seen once; the top ten hold 4.5%. The specimen comprised CD4+ T cells sorted from blood, sampled at week 0. These receptors all come from a human donor with alopecia areata.

The CDR3 DNA reads as TGCGCCAGCAGCCAAGACTCCCGGGGGCACGGTGAAGCTTTCTTT. This encodes CASSQDSRGHGEAFF. This rearrangement joins TRBV4-3 to TRBJ1-1; possibly TRBD1 for D (6 bases). This CDR3 region has 15 residues. Trimming pared 0 bases from V and 7 bases from J, leaving 15 bases between. Germline V CDR1 and CDR2: LGHNA, YSLEER.

The table lists this clone with a few counts. The chain couples TRBV5-4 to TRBJ2-3; the match to TRBD1 covers 9 bases. J was trimmed by 4 bases and V by 1 base; bases with no gene match: 4. Germline V gene lookup returns CDR1 SGHNT and CDR2 YYREEE (reference sequence). The CDR3 spans 15 residues. The DNA of the CDR3 is TGTGCCAGCAGCTTGAGGCGACAGGGGGCAGATACGCAGTATTTT. It codes for CASSLRRQGADTQYF.

The chain uses TRBV11-2 and TRBJ2-7; TRBD1 aligns across 7 bases. With 1 base clipped from V and 2 bases from J, the junction kept 11 bases outside the gene matches. The germline gives CDR1 SGHAT, CDR2 FQNNGV. CDR3 length: 17 amino acids. This chain's CDR3 is CASSLVLGTAPAYEQYF. In nucleotides, the CDR3 is TGTGCCAGCAGCTTAGTACTCGGGACAGCCCCCGCCTACGAGCAGTACTTC.

The CDR3 DNA reads as TGTGCCAGCAGCTCGGACAGGGCTTTACCAGTTGGCTACACCTTC. This translates into CASSSDRALPVGYTF. The chain carries TRBV7-2 and TRBJ1-2; 8 positions agree with TRBD1. J gave up 7 bases and V 4 bases, and 11 bases lay outside the gene matches. This CDR3 is 15 amino acids long. Germline assignment: CDR1 SGHTA and CDR2 FQGNSA.

V gene TRBV29-1 combines with J gene TRBJ2-7; no reliable D call. This CDR3 has 13 amino acids. The V and J ends lost 6 bases and 6 bases respectively, with 18 bases between them. The germline V gene encodes CDR1 SQVTM and CDR2 ANQGSEA. Written as DNA, the CDR3 is TGCAGCGTCTCCGGTTCCTCGGTAGGCGAGCAGTACTTC. This codes for CSVSGSSVGEQYF.

The V gene is TRBV30, the J gene TRBJ1-2; no clear D gene. CDR1 is GTSNPN and CDR2 is SVGIG in the germline V gene (reference sequence). The CDR3 sequence is 13 residues long. Trimming shortened V by 8 bases and J by 2 bases, and 15 bases separated the two germline ends. The CDR3 region is CASPRVGNYGYTF. In DNA form, the CDR3 reads TGTGCCAGTCCTAGAGTTGGGAACTATGGCTACACCTTC.

The gene calls are TRBV2 and TRBJ2-5, with TRBD1 matching over 8 bases. In germline, CDR1 is SNHLY, CDR2 FYNNEI. This CDR3 has 15 residues. Unmatched junction bases numbered 3, after V lost 1 base and J lost 2 bases. The CDR3: CASSEGGTGQETQYF. CDR3 nucleotide sequence: TGTGCCAGCAGTGAAGGGGGGACAGGACAAGAGACCCAGTACTTC.

The chain links TRBV7-8 to TRBJ2-7; D is undetermined. Germline V gene sequence: CDR1 SGHVS, CDR2 FQNEAQ. V lost 2 bases, J lost 4 bases, and 9 bases lay in between. The CDR3 loop spans 13 amino acids. In nucleotides, the CDR3 is TGTGCCAGCAGCTTATCGAGGCGTTACGAGCAGTACTTC. Its protein product is CASSLSRRYEQYF.

V is TRBV2 and J is TRBJ2-7; 7 nucleotides align to TRBD1. Germline V gives CDR1 SNHLY, CDR2 FYNNEI. This CDR3 is built from 13 residues. The J segment lost 3 bases and the V segment lost 5 bases, leaving 4 bases of the junction unmatched. The CDR3 region has the DNA TGTGCCAGCAGTAGACAGGGTGGCTACGAGCAGTACTTC. It encodes CASSRQGGYEQYF.

V and J are TRBV5-6 and TRBJ2-1; the match to TRBD2 covers 7 bases. Germline CDR1 is SGHDT and CDR2 is YYEEEE. With 4 bases clipped from V and 5 bases from J, the junction kept 12 bases outside the gene matches. This CDR3 has 16 residues. The CDR3 DNA reads TGTGCCAGCAGCCCCCGACTAGCCATTCCTAACAATGAGCAGTTCTTC. It encodes CASSPRLAIPNNEQFF.

V is TRBV29-1 and J is TRBJ1-1, with 8 bases aligning to TRBD1. V shed 7 bases and J 4 bases; nucleotides not matched to a gene: 5. Looked up from germline, CDR1 is SQVTM and CDR2 is ANQGSEA. CDR3 length: 12 residues. CDR3 region: CSGIQGGTEAFF. The CDR3 region has the DNA TGCAGCGGTATACAGGGGGGCACTGAAGCTTTCTTT.

This chain connects TRBV28 to TRBJ2-5; D perhaps matches TRBD2 (6 bases). CDR3 size: 13 residues. The germline V and J ends were trimmed by 2 bases and 6 bases, with 10 bases remaining between them. Germline V gene data show CDR1 as MDHEN and CDR2 as SYDVKM. Written as DNA, the CDR3 is TGTGCCAGCAGTTTAACGGGGAGGAAGACCCAGTACTTC. Protein sequence: CASSLTGRKTQYF.

The genes are TRBV4-3 and TRBJ1-6, with D possibly being TRBD1 (5 bases). The ends were cut back, 0 bases at V and 4 bases at J, with 19 bases in the middle. The CDR3 consists of 19 residues. Germline lookup yields CDR1 LGHNA and CDR2 YSLEER. CDR3 coding DNA: TGCGCCAGCAGCCAAGAGGCCGGTTGGATGGCAGGGTATAATTCACCCCTCCACTTT. It yields the protein CASSQEAGWMAGYNSPLHF.

In the case of this clone: Relative to the germline gene, one junction end is altered; a read error may explain this. The rearrangement links TRBV7-9 to TRBJ2-7; D unclear. The CDR3 is 11 residues long. The germline gives CDR1 SEHNR, CDR2 FQNEAQ (reference sequence). The CDR3 nucleotides are TGTGCCAGCAGTTTAGACTACGAGCAGTACTTC. Translation: CASSLDYEQYF.